This T cell receptor beta chain stems from a study of beta chain features in type 1 diabetes. A note on this clone: No antigen is known for it.

General study results and limits: Across patients, naive, central memory and Treg TCRB repertoires exhibited apparently greater similarity than was observed across healthy donors. For Type 1 diabetes patients, all four CD4+ subsets carried TCRB CDR3s that were moderately but significantly shorter.

Every donor had blood drawn once into heparin, roughly 100 mL on average. All sorted populations exceeded 95% purity. The study reverse transcribed the entire isolated RNA, so it sequenced expressed TCRB transcripts. The repertoire was sequenced with immunoSEQ multiplex PCR; TCRdb's copy has only in-frame clones and lacks some. Of fewer than 300,000 clones in the sample, about 20% were seen once. Sequencing was carried out using naive CD4+ T cells from blood. The origin of this receptor is a woman in her forties with type 1 diabetes.

This CDR3 is CASSVQGTTGELFF. CDR3 sequence (DNA): TGTGCCAGCAGCGTACAGGGGACCACCGGGGAGCTGTTTTTT. The chain is built from TRBV9 and TRBJ2-2; D perhaps matches TRBD1 (6 bases). Germline loops: CDR1 SGDLS, CDR2 YYNGEE. The CDR3 contains 14 residues. V was trimmed by 1 base and J by 4 bases, leaving 8 bases between them.